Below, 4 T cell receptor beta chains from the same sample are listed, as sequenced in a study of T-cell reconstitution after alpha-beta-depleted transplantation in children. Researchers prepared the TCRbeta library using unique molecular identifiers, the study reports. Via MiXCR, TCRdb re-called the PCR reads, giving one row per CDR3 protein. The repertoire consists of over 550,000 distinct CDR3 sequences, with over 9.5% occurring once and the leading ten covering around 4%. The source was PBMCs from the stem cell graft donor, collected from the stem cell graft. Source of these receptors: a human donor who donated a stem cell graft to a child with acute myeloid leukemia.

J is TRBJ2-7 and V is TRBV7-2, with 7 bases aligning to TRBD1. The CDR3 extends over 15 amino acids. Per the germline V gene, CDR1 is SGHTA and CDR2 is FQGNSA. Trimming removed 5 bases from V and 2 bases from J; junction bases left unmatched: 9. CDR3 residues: CASSRGQASTYEQYF. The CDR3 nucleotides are TGTGCCAGCAGCCGAGGACAGGCCAGTACCTACGAGCAGTACTTC.

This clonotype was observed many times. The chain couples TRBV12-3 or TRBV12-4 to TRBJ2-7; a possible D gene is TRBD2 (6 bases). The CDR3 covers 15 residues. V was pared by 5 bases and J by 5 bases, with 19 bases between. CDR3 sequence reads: CASSASGRGWNEQYF. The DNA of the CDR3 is TGTGCCAGCAGTGCCTCCGGGAGAGGCTGGAACGAGCAGTACTTC.

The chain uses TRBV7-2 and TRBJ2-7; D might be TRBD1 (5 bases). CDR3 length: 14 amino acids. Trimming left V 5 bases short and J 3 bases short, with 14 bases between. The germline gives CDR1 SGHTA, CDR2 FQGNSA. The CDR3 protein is CASSPWGQVYEQYF. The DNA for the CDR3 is TGTGCCAGCAGCCCTTGGGGCCAAGTCTACGAGCAGTACTTC. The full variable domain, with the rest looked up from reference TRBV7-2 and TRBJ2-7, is GAGVSQSPSNKVTEKGKDVELRCDPISGHTALYWYRQSLGQGLEFLIYFQGNSAPDKSGLPSDRFSAERTGGSVSTLTIQRTQQEDSAVYLCASSPWGQVYEQYFGPGTRLTVT.

Written as DNA, the CDR3 is TGTGCCACCAGCGGGGGACTAGCGGGAGTACATGAGCAGTTCTTC. Amino acid sequence: CATSGGLAGVHEQFF. The chain carries TRBV15 and TRBJ2-1; the match to TRBD2 covers 14 bases. The J segment lost 8 bases and the V segment lost 5 bases, leaving 5 bases of the junction unmatched. The CDR3 contains 15 residues. Germline assignment: CDR1 LNHNV and CDR2 YYDKDF (reference sequence).